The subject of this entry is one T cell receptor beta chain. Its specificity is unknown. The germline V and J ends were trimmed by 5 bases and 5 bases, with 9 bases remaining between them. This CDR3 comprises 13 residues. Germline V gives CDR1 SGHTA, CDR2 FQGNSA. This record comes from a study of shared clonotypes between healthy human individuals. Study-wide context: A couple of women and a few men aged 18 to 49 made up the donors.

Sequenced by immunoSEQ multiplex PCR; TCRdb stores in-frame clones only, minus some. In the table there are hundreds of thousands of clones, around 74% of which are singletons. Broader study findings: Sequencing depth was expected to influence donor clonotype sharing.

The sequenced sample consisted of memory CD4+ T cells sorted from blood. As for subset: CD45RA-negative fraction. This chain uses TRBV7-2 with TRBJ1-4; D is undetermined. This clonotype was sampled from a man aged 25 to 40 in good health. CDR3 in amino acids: CASSLRRNEKLFF. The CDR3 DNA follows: TGTGCCAGCAGCCTCAGGAGAAATGAAAAACTGTTTTTT. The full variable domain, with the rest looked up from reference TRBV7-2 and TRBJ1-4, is GAGVSQSPSNKVTEKGKDVELRCDPISGHTALYWYRQSLGQGLEFLIYFQGNSAPDKSGLPSDRFSAERTGGSVSTLTIQRTQQEDSAVYLCASSLRRNEKLFFGSGTQLSVL.